Below are 4 T cell receptor beta chains sequenced from a single sample in a study of blood T cell repertoires in COVID-19. Using immunoSEQ multiplex PCR, the repertoire was profiled, and TCRdb retains in-frame clones only, with some absent. This table has around 62,000 clones, around 85% appearing once. Sequenced material: peripheral blood. These receptors originate from a man between 45 and 60 years old with acute or convalescent COVID-19.

The chain links TRBV7-6 to TRBJ2-5; D perhaps matches TRBD2 (5 bases). CDR3 size: 15 residues. Trimming took 0 bases from V and 6 from J, leaving 14 bases between them. Per germline, CDR1 SGHVS and CDR2 FNYEAQ. CDR3 nucleotide sequence: TGTGCCAGCAGCTTAGCGGAATCTCGCGGGCAGACCCAGTACTTC. Its protein is CASSLAESRGQTQYF. The variable domain in full, with the rest retrieved from reference TRBV7-6 and TRBJ2-5, is GAGVSQSPRYKVTKRGQDVALRCDPISGHVSLYWYRQALGQGPEFLTYFNYEAQQDKSGLPNDRFSAERPEGSISTLTIQRTEQRDSAMYRCASSLAESRGQTQYFGPGTRLLVL.

The rearrangement joins TRBV6-1 to TRBJ1-2, with a weak D call TRBD1 (6 bases). V was shortened by 2 bases and J by 4 bases, with 8 bases between the two germline ends. Germline loops: CDR1 MNHNS, CDR2 SASEGT. CDR3 length equals 13 residues. CDR3 DNA sequence: TGTGCCAGCAGTGAACGGACAGCCTATGGCTACACCTTC. It is translated as CASSERTAYGYTF.

The V call is TRBV19, the J call TRBJ1-1; no firm D call. The CDR3 length is 14 residues. Germline V gene data show CDR1 as LNHDA and CDR2 as SQIVND (reference sequence). Trimming stripped 6 bases from V and 0 bases from J, with 11 bases between. The CDR3 DNA reads as TGTGCCAGTAGGAGGTCGCTAATGAACACTGAAGCTTTCTTT. Translation: CASRRSLMNTEAFF.

This clone was detected only once. This chain connects TRBV7-9 to TRBJ2-5; 13 positions match TRBD2. V shed 4 bases, J shed 5 bases, and the junction held 7 bases outside the gene matches. CDR3 length: 16 amino acids. Germline V gene sequence: CDR1 SEHNR, CDR2 FQNEAQ (reference sequence). The CDR3 sequence: CASSSPLAGGFETQYF. The CDR3 DNA follows: TGTGCCAGCAGCTCGCCACTAGCGGGGGGGTTTGAGACCCAGTACTTC. Full variable domain (rest looked up from reference TRBV7-9 and TRBJ2-5): DTGVSQNPRHKITKRGQNVTFRCDPISEHNRLYWYRQTLGQGPEFLTYFQNEAQLEKSRLLSDRFSAERPKGSFSTLEIQRTEQGDSAMYLCASSSPLAGGFETQYFGPGTRLLVL.